This T cell receptor beta chain was captured by sequencing in a study of CD8+ T cells in alopecia areata. The CDR3 totals 18 residues. CDR1 LGHNA and CDR2 YSLEER come from the germline V gene. V trimming: 4 bases; J trimming: 1 base; junction bases outside the gene matches: 7. As for treatment: oral pan-JAK inhibitor, 5-10 mg twice daily. Alopecia areata patients provided lesional scalp punch biopsies and peripheral blood, both collected for the study. cDNA reverse transcribed from extracted RNA served as the sequencing template. The protocol was immunoSEQ multiplex PCR, while the TCRdb copy is restricted to in-frame clones and leaves out a portion. The table shows more than 200,000 clones, with around 43% occurring only once.

J is TRBJ2-2 and V is TRBV4-3, with 12 bases that match TRBD2. This receptor was obtained from a human donor with alopecia areata. The source was CD4+ T cells sorted from blood, collected at approximately week 36, from a patient treated with tofacitinib. The CDR3: CASSPRLAGDLNTGELFF. The DNA for the CDR3 is TGCGCCAGCAGCCCAAGACTAGCGGGAGACCTGAACACCGGGGAGCTGTTTTTT.